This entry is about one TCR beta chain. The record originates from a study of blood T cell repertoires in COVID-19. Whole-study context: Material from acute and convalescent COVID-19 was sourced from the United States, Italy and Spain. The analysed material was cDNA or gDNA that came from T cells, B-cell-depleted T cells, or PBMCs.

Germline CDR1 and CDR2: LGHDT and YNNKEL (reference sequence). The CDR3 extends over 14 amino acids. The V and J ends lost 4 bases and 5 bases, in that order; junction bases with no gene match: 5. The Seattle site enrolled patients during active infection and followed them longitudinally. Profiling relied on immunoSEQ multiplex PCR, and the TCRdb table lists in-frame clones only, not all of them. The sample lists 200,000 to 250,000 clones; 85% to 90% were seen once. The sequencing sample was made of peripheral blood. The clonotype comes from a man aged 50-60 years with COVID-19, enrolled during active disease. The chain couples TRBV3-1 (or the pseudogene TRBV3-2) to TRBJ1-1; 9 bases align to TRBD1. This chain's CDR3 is CASSRGQGRTEAFF. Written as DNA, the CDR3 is TGTGCCAGCAGCCGCGGACAGGGGAGAACTGAAGCTTTCTTT.